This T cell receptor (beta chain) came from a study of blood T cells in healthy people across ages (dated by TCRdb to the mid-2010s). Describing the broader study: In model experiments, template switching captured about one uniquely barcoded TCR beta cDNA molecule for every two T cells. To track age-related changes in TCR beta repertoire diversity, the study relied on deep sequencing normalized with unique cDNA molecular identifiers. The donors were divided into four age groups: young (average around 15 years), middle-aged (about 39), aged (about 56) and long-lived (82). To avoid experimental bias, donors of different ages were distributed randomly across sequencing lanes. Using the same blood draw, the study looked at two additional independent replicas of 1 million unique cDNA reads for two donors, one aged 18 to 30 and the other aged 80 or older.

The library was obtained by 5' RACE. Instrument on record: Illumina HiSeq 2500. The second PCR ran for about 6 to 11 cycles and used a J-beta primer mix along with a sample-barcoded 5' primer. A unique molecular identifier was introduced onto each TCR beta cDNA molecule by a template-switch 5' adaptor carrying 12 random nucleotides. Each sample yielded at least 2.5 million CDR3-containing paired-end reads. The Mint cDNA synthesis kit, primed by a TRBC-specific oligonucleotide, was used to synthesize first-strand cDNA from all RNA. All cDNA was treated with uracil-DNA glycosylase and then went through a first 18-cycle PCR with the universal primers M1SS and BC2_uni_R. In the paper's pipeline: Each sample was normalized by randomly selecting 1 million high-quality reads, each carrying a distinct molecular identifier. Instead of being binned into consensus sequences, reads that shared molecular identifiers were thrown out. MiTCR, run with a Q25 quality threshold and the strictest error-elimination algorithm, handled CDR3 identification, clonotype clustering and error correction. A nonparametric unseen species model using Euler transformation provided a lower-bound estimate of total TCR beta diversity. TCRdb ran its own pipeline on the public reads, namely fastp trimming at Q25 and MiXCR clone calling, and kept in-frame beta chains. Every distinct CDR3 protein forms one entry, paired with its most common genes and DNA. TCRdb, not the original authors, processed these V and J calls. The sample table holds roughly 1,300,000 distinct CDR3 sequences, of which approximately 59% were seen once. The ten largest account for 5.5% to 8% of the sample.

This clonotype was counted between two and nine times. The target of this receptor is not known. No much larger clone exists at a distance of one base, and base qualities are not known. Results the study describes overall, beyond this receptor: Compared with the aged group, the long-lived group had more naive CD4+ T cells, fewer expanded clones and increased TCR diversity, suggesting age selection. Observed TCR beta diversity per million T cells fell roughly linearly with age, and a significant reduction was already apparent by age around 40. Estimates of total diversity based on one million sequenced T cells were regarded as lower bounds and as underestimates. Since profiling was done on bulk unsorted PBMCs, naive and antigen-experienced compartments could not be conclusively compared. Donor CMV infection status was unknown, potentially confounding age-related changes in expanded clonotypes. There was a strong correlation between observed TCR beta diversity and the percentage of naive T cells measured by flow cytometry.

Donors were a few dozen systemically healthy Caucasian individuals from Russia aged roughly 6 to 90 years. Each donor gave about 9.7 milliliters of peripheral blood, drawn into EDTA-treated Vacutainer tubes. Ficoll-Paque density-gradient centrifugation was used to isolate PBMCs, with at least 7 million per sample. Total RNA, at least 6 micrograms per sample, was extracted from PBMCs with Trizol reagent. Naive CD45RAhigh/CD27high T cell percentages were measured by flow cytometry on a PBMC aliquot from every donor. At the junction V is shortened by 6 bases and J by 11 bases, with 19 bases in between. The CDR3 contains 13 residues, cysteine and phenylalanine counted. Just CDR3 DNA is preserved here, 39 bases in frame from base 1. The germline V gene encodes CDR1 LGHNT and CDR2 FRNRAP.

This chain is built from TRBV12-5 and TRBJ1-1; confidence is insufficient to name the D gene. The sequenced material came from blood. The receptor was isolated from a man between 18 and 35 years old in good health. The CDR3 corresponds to CASGHDKQEEAFF. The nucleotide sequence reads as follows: TGTGCTAGTGGGCATGACAAACAAGAGGAGGCTTTCTTT.